This T cell receptor beta chain was identified in a study of siplizumab effects on memory and regulatory T cells. General study findings and limits: Alloreactive CD4+ clones that could be mapped were on average approximately 69% Treg-derived with siplizumab, against roughly 27% in controls.

The CDR3 sequence is 16 residues long. From germline, CDR1 is SGHNT and CDR2 YYREEE (reference sequence). V dropped 4 bases and J dropped 1; count of bases not matched to a gene: 8. Profiling relied on immunoSEQ multiplex PCR, and the TCRdb table lists in-frame clones only, not all of them. This table has approximately 100,000 clones, 80% to 95% appearing once. Points on this clone: Its antigen is currently unknown.

This rearrangement joins TRBV5-4 to TRBJ2-3; 8 bases are a match to TRBD1. The sample comprised non-Treg CD4+ T cells sorted from blood. This clonotype was obtained from a human donor in good health. CDR3 nucleotide sequence: TGTGCCAGCAGCCCTCGGACAGGGAGTGGCACAGATACGCAGTATTTT. It encodes CASSPRTGSGTDTQYF.